This T cell receptor (beta chain) emerged from a study of T cell responses to AZD1222 COVID-19 vaccine. Some clones are missing from TCRdb's copy, which holds only in-frame ones; the method was immunoSEQ multiplex PCR. The sample carries 150,000 to 200,000 clones, just over 90% recorded once. About this clone: Its antigen is not identified.

Findings of the study overall: Just six AZD1222 recipients tested seropositive at baseline. Donors were mostly white British, more females; clonal diversity possibly underestimated.

The CDR3 has 13 amino acids. Germline loops: CDR1 KGHSH, CDR2 LQKENI. J gave up 7 bases and V 2 bases, and 3 bases lay outside the gene matches. V gene TRBV18 combines with J gene TRBJ1-2; 8 nucleotides agree with TRBD1. This receptor was taken from an adult who received the AZD1222 COVID-19 vaccine. Sequencing was performed on peripheral blood, taken 28 days after the second AZD1222 dose. Here the CDR3 reads CASSPAGTGGYTF. CDR3 in DNA: TGTGCCAGCTCACCAGCCGGGACAGGTGGCTACACCTTC.